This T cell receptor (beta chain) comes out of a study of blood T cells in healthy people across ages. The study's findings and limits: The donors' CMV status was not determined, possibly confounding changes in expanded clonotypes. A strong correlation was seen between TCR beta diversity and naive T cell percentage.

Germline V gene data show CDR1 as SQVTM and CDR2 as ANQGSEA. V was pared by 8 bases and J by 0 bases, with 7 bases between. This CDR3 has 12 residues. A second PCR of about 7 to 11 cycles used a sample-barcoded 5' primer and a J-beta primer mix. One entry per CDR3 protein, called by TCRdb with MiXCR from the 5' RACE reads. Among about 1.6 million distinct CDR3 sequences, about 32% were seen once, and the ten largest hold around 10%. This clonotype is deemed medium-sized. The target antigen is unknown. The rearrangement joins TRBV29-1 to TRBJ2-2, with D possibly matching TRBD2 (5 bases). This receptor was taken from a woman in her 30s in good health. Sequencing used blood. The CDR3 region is CSSGSNTGELFF. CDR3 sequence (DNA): TGCAGCAGCGGCTCGAACACCGGGGAGCTGTTTTTT.